A selection of T cell receptor beta chains follows, all from one sample in a study of tissue T cells after allogeneic stem cell transplantation. Clones were read by immunoSEQ multiplex PCR, and TCRdb kept only the in-frame ones, dropping some. The data contain about 25,000 clones, roughly 80% of them singletons. This material consisted of tissue from the ileum, taken at autopsy. The receptors here all came from an older female donor with lung cancer. CDR3s include the opening cysteine and the closing phenylalanine or tryptophan. A D gene is named only where the DNA matches it firmly. Size values are once, few and many counts, or a class for expanded clones, and some rows have none.

v_call	clone_size	j_call	d_call	cdr3_length	cdr3_aa	cdr3_nt
TRBV7-3	-	TRBJ2-5	-	15	CASSPNRQPQETQYF	TGTGCCAGCAGCCCCAATCGGCAGCCCCAAGAGACCCAGTACTTC
TRBV5-1	-	TRBJ1-3	-	15	CASSLASLPGNTIYF	TGCGCCAGCAGCTTGGCCTCCCTCCCTGGAAACACCATATATTTT
TRBV7-8	-	TRBJ1-1	-	13	CASSQRSRAEAFF	TGTGCCAGCAGCCAAAGGAGCCGGGCTGAAGCTTTCTTT
TRBV6-5	-	TRBJ1-6	-	15	CASRRDGVRNSPLHF	TGTGCCAGCAGAAGGGACGGAGTAAGGAATTCACCCCTCCACTTT
TRBV3-1/TRBV3-2	-	TRBJ2-2	-	13	CASSHGGIGELFF	TGTGCCAGCAGCCACGGGGGAATCGGGGAGCTGTTTTTT
TRBV5-1	-	TRBJ2-3	TRBD2	16	CASSLGTSRVADTQYF	TGCGCCAGCAGCTTGGGGACTAGCCGGGTGGCAGATACGCAGTATTTT
TRBV25-1	-	TRBJ2-3	-	18	CASSEFAFSDPSPDTQYF	TGTGCCAGCAGTGAATTCGCCTTTAGCGACCCCTCACCTGATACGCAGTATTTT
TRBV3-1/TRBV3-2	-	TRBJ2-1	TRBD2	15	CASSQVLAGNNEQFF	TGTGCCAGCAGCCAAGTCCTAGCGGGAAACAATGAGCAGTTCTTC
TRBV7-9	-	TRBJ2-5	-	14	CASSLVNDGETQYF	TGTGCCAGCAGCTTAGTAAACGACGGGGAGACCCAGTACTTC
TRBV3-1/TRBV3-2	-	TRBJ1-2	-	15	CASSQVFSSAYGYTF	TGTGCCAGCAGCCAAGTATTTTCATCCGCCTATGGCTACACCTTC
TRBV2	-	TRBJ1-5	-	14	CASCGEAVWQPQHF	TGTGCCAGCTGCGGTGAGGCTGTTTGGCAGCCCCAGCATTTT
TRBV5-4	-	TRBJ2-3	-	16	CASSLARGDFTDTQYF	TGTGCCAGCAGCTTGGCTCGCGGGGACTTCACAGATACGCAGTATTTT
TRBV7-8	few	TRBJ1-5	TRBD1	18	CASSLDAWGTDSNQPQHF	TGTGCCAGCAGCTTAGACGCGTGGGGGACAGATAGCAATCAGCCCCAGCATTTT